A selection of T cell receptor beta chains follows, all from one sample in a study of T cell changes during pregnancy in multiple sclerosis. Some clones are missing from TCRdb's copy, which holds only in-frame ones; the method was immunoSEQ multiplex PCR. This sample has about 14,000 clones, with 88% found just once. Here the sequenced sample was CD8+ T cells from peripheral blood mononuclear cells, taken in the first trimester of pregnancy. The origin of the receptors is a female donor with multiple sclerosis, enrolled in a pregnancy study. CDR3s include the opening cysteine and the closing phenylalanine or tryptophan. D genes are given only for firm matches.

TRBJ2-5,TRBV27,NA,TGTGCCAGCAGGGACAGGGAGGGGGAGACCCAGTACTTC,CASRDREGETQYF
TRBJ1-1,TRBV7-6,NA,TGTGCCAGTTTTGGACAGCTCAACACTGAAGCTTTCTTT,CASFGQLNTEAFF
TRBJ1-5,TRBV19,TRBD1,TGTGCCAGTAGTATAGAACGGACAGGAGGTAATCAGCCCCAGCATTTT,CASSIERTGGNQPQHF
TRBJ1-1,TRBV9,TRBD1,TGTGCCAGCAGCCTACAGGGGGGGAGGACTGAAGCTTTCTTT,CASSLQGGRTEAFF
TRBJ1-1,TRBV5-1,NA,TGCGCCAGCAGCTTGGCAATTCGGGGCGGGGGCACTGAAGCTTTCTTT,CASSLAIRGGGTEAFF
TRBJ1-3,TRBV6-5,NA,TGTGCCAGCAGTTACGGGGGCTCGGGAAACACCATATATTTT,CASSYGGSGNTIYF
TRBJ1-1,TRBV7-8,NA,TGTGCCAGCAGCTTAGACCGGTTCGGGGGGCGTTGGACTGAAGCTTTCTTT,CASSLDRFGGRWTEAFF
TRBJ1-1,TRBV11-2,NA,TGTGCCAGCAGCTCCGCGGGCGGGGGCCCTGAAGCTTTCTTT,CASSSAGGGPEAFF
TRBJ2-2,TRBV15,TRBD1,TGTGCCACCAGAGGACAGGGTGAGACCGGGGAGCTGTTTTTT,CATRGQGETGELFF
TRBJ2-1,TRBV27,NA,TGTGCCAGCAGTTTCTCGAGGGGGGGCCACAATGAGCAGTTCTTC,CASSFSRGGHNEQFF
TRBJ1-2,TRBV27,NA,TGTGCCAGCAGTTTAGGGGGGGGCTGGGGGATCGATGGCTACACCTTC,CASSLGGGWGIDGYTF
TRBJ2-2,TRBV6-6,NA,TGTGCCAGCCGTGGACACCTCACCGGGGAGCTGTTTTTT,CASRGHLTGELFF
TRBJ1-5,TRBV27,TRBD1,TGTGCCAGCAGCCTCTGGACAGGGAGTCAGCCCCAGCATTTT,CASSLWTGSQPQHF
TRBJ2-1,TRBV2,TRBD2,TGTGCCAGCAGTTGGCCAGCGGGGGGCGGTCGGGAGCAGTTCTTC,CASSWPAGGGREQFF
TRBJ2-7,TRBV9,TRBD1,TGTGCCAGCAGCGTAGGGTACAGGGGTCCCTACGAGCAGTACTTC,CASSVGYRGPYEQYF
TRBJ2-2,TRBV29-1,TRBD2,TGCAGCGTCACTAGGACTGGGGAGGGAACCGGGGAGCTGTTTTTT,CSVTRTGEGTGELFF
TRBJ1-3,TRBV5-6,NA,TGTGCCAGCAGCTTGATAGACTCTGGAAACACCATATATTTT,CASSLIDSGNTIYF
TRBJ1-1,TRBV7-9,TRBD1,TGTGCCAGCAGCTTAACAGGGGGCGCGGGCACTGAAGCTTTCTTT,CASSLTGGAGTEAFF
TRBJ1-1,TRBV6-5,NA,TGTGCCAGCAATACAGGGTGGGGTCGAAACACTGAAGCTTTCTTT,CASNTGWGRNTEAFF
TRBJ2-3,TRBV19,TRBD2,TGTGCCAGTAGTTTGCGGGGGGCCACAGATACGCAGTATTTT,CASSLRGATDTQYF
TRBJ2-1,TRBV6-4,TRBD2,TGTGCCAGCAGCCCCGGGACTAGCGGACACAATGAGCAGTTCTTC,CASSPGTSGHNEQFF
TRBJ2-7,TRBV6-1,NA,TGTGCCAGCAGTCACAGTGTAACATCCGAGCAGTACTTC,CASSHSVTSEQYF
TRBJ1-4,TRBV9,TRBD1,TGTGCCAGCAGCGTCGCAGGGACAGGGAATGAAAAACTGTTTTTT,CASSVAGTGNEKLFF